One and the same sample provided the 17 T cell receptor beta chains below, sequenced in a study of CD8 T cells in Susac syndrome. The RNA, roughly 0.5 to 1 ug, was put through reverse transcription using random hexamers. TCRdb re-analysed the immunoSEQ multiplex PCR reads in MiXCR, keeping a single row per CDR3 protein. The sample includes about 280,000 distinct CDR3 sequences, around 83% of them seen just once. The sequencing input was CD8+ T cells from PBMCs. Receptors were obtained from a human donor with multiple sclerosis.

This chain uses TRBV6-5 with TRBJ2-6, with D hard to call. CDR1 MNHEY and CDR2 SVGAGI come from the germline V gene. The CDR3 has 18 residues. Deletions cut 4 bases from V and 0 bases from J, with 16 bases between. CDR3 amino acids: CASSSQPSAFSGANVLTF. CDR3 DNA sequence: TGTGCCAGCAGTTCCCAGCCCAGCGCCTTCTCTGGGGCCAACGTCCTGACTTTC.

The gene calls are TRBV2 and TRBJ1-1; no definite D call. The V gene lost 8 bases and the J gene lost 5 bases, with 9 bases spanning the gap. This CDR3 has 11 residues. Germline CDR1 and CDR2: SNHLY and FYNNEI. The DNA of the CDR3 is TGTGCCAGCCCCTCCGGGACTGAAGCTTTCTTT. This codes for CASPSGTEAFF.

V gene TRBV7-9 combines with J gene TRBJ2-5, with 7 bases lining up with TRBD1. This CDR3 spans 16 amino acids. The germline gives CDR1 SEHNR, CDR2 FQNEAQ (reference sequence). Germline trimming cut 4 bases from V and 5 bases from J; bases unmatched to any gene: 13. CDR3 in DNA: TGTGCCAGCAGCTCGACAGGGATGGCCTGGAGGGAGACCCAGTACTTC. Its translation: CASSSTGMAWRETQYF.

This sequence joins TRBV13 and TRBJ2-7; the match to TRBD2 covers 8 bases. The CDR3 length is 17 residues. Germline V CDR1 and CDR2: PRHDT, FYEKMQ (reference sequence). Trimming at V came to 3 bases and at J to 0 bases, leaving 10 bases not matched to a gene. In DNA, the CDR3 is TGTGCCAGCAGCTTCCAGCCGACTAGCGAGTACTCCTACGAGCAGTACTTC. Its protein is CASSFQPTSEYSYEQYF.

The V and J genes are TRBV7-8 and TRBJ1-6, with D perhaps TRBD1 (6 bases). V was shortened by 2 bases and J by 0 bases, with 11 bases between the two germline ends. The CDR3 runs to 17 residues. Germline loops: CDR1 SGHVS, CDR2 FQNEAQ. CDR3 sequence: CASSLRGTSSYNSPLHF. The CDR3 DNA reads TGTGCCAGCAGCTTAAGGGGGACAAGCTCCTATAATTCACCCCTCCACTTT. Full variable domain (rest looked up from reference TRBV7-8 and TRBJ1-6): GAGVSQSPRYKVAKRGQDVALRCDPISGHVSLFWYQQALGQGPEFLTYFQNEAQLDKSGLPSDRFFAERPEGSVSTLKIQRTQQEDSAVYLCASSLRGTSSYNSPLHFGNGTRLTVT.

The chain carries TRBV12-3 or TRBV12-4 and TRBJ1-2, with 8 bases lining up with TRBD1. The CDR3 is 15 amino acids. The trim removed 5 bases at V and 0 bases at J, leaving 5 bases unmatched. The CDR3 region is CASSPPDRANYGYTF. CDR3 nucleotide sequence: TGTGCCAGCAGTCCCCCGGACAGGGCTAACTATGGCTACACCTTC.

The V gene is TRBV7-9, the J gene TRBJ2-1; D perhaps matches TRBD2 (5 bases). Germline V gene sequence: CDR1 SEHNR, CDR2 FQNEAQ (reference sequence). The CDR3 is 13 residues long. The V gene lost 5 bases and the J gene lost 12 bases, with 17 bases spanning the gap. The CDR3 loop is CASSPPRWAGQFF. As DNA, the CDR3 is TGTGCCAGCAGCCCCCCCCGTTGGGCGGGGCAGTTCTTC.

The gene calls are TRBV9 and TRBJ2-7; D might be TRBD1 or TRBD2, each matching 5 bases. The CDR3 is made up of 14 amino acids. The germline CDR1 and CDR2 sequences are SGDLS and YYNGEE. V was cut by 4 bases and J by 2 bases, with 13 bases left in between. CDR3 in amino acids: CASSFKVGAYEQYF. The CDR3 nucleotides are TGTGCCAGCAGCTTCAAGGTGGGGGCCTACGAGCAGTACTTC.

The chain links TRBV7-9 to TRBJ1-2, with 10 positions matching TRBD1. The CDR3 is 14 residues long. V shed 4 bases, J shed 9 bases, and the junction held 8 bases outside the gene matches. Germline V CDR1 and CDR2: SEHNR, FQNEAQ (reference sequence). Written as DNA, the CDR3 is TGTGCCAGCAGCTGGGACAGGGGAATAGAAAGCTACACCTTC. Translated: CASSWDRGIESYTF.

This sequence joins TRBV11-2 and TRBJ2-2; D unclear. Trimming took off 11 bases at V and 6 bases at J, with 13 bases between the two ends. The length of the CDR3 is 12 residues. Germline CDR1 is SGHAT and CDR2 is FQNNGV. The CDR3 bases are TGTGCCCTTCGGGTGGCGGCCGGGGAGCTGTTTTTT. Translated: CALRVAAGELFF.

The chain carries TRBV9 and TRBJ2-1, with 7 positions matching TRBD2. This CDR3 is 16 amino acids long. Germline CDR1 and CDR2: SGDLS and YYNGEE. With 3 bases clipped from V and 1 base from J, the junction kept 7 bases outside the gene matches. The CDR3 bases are TGTGCCAGCAGCGAGGCAGCAGCGGGGTCCTACAATGAGCAGTTCTTC. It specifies CASSEAAAGSYNEQFF.

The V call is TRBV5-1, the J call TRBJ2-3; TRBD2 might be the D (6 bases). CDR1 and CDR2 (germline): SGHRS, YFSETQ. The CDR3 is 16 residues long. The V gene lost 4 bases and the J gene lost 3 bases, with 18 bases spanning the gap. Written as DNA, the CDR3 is TGCGCCAGCAGCCCGGAACCGGGAGCGTTGACAGATACGCAGTATTTT. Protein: CASSPEPGALTDTQYF.

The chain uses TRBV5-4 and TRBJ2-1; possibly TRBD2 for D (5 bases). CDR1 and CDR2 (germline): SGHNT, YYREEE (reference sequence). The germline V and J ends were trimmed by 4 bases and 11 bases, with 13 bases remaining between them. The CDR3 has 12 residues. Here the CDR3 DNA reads TGTGCCAGCAGCCGGGAAGGAAATAAGCAGTTCTTC. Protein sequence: CASSREGNKQFF.

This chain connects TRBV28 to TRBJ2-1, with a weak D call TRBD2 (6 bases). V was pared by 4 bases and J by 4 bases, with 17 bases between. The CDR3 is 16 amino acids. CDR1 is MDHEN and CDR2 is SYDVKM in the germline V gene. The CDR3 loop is CASSSTQGGWYNEQFF. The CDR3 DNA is TGTGCCAGCAGTTCAACTCAGGGAGGATGGTACAATGAGCAGTTCTTC. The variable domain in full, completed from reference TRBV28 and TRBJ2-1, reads DVKVTQSSRYLVKRTGEKVFLECVQDMDHENMFWYRQDPGLGLRLIYFSYDVKMKEKGDIPEGYSVSREKKERFSLILESASTNQTSMYLCASSSTQGGWYNEQFFGPGTRLTVL.

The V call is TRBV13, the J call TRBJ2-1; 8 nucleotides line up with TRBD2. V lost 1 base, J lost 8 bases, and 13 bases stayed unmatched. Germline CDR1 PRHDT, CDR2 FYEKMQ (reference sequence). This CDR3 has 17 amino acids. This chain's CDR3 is CASSLVLRTAGGDEQFF. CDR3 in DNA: TGTGCCAGCAGCTTAGTTCTGCGAACGGCGGGAGGAGATGAGCAGTTCTTC.

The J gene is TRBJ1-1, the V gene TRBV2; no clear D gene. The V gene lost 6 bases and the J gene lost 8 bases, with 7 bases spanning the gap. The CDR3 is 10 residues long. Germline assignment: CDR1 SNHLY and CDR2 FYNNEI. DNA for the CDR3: TGTGCCAGCAGGGGGAAGGAAGCTTTCTTT. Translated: CASRGKEAFF. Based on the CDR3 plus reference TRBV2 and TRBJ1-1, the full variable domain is EPEVTQTPSHQVTQMGQEVILRCVPISNHLYFYWYRQILGQKVEFLVSFYNNEISEKSEIFDDQFSVERPDGSNFTLKIRSTKLEDSAMYFCASRGKEAFFGQGTRLTVV.

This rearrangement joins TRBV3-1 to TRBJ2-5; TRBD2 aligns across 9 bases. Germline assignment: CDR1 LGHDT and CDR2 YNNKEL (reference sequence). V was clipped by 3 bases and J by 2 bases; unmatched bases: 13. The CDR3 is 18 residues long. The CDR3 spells CASSHDTQTSGRQETQYF. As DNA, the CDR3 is TGTGCCAGCAGCCACGACACGCAGACTAGCGGTAGACAAGAGACCCAGTACTTC.